This record covers a single T cell receptor beta chain. As yet, its antigen is unknown. This entry belongs to a study of cytomegalovirus exposure and HLA in healthy donors. Study-level results: The study had only CMV serostatus as immune exposure information.

Primers: 60 Vbeta forward and 13 Jbeta reverse. Assay used: immunoSEQ multiplex PCR; TCRdb lists only in-frame clones, some missing. The sample shows hundreds of thousands of clones, just over 70% of them seen only once. The CDR3 has 23 amino acids. CDR1 is SGHRS, CDR2 YFSETQ, per germline. Losses at the gene ends were 1 base for V and 6 bases for J; bases not matched to a gene: 28. The sequenced sample consisted of PBMCs. This clonotype was sampled from a female donor in good health and CMV-seronegative. The J gene is TRBJ2-1, the V gene TRBV5-1; 10 nucleotides line up with TRBD2. CDR3 sequence: CASSLRDVLGDRPWTSGANEQFF. Here the CDR3 DNA reads TGCGCCAGCAGCTTGAGGGATGTGCTTGGGGACAGGCCGTGGACTAGCGGAGCCAATGAGCAGTTCTTC.